This T cell receptor beta chain was sequenced during a study of early T cells in non-severe SARS-CoV-2 infection. The wider study: Sequencing of unsorted whole blood was done on bulk RNA, leaving chains unpaired.

Unique molecular identifiers tagged individual cDNA molecules. MiXCR, applied by TCRdb to the 5' RACE reads, yields one record per CDR3 protein. This sample has some 73,000 distinct CDR3 sequences, with 12% found just once. Trimming pared 1 base from V and 2 bases from J, leaving 9 bases between. Germline V CDR1 and CDR2: SQVTM, ANQGSEA. CDR3 length: 13 amino acids. General study findings and limits: VDJdb matching, biased toward anti-spike CD8 responses, missed private and CD4 specificities.

Notes on this clonotype: Its specificity is unknown.

The genes are TRBV29-1 and TRBJ2-7; D remains ambiguous. Sequencing input: whole blood. The origin of this receptor is an adult who was a healthcare worker with PCR-confirmed SARS-CoV-2 infection or an uninfected control (not recorded which). CDR3 amino acids: CSVEGDGTYEQYF. The CDR3 coding sequence is TGCAGCGTTGAAGGAGACGGCACCTACGAGCAGTACTTC.